This T cell receptor beta chain was found in a study of shared clonotypes between healthy human individuals. Remarks on this clone: Its target is unknown.

Germline CDR1 is MNHNS and CDR2 is SASEGT. The CDR3 runs to 11 residues. Trimming shortened V by 1 base and J by 11 bases, and 8 bases separated the two germline ends. The method was immunoSEQ multiplex PCR; TCRdb's version includes in-frame clones alone and lacks a portion of them. The sample shows 2 million to 2.5 million clones, approximately 95% of them seen only once. Regarding the study as a whole: Clonotype sharing among donors was thought likely to change with sequencing depth.

This chain connects TRBV6-1 to TRBJ1-1, with no clear D. The sample was naive CD4+ T cells from PBMCs. Subset described: CD45RA+ positively selected. The receptor's source is a man aged 18 to 29 in good health. Some clones in this sample may be carry-over from other donors' samples. CDR3 DNA sequence: TGTGCCAGCAGTGAAGACAGCTGGGCTTTCTTT. Translating it yields CASSEDSWAFF.